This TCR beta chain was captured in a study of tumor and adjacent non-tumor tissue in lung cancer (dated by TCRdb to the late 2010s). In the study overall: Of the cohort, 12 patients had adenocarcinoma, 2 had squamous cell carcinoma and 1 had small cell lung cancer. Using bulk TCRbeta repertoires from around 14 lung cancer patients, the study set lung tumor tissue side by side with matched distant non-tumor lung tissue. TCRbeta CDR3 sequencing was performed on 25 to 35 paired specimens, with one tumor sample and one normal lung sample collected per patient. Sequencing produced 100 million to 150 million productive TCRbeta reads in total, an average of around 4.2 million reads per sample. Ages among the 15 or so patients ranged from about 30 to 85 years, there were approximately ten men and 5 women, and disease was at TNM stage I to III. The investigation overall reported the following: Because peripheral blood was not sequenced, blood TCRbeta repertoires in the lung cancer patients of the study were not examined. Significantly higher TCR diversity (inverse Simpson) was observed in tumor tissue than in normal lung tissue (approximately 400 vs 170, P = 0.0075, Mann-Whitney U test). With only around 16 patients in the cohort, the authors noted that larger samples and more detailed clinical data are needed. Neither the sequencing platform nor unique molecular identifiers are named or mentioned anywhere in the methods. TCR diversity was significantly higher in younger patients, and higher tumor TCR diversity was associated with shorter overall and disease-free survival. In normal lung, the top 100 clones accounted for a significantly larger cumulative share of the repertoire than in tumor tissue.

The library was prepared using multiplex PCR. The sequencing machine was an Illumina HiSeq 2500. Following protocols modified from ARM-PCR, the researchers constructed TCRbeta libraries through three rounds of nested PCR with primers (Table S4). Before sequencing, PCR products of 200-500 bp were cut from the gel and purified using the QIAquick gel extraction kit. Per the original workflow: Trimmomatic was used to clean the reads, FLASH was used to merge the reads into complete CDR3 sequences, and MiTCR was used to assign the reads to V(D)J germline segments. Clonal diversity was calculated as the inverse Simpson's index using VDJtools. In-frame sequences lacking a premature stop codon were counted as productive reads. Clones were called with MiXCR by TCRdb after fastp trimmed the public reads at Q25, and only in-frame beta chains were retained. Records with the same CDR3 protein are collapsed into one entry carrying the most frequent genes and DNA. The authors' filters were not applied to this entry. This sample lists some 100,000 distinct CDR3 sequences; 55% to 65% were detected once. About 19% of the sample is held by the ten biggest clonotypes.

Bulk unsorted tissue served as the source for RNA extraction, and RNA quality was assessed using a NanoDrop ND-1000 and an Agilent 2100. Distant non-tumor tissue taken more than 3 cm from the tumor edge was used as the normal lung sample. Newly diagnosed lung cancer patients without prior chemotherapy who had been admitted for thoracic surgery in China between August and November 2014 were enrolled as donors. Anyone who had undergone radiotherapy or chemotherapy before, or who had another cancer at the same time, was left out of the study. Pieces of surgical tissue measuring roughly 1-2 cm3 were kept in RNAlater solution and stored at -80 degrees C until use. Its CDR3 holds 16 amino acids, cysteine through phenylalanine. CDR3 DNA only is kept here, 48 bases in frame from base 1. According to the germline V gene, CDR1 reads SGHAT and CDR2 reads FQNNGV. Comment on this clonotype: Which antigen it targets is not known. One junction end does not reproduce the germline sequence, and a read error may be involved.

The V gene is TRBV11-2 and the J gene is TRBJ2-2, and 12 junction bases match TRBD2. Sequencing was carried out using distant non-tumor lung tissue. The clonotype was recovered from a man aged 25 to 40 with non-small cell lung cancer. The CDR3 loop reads CANKTSGSGGSGEPFF. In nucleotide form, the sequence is TGTGCCAACAAGACTAGCGGGAGTGGCGGCTCTGGGGAGCCGTTTTTT.